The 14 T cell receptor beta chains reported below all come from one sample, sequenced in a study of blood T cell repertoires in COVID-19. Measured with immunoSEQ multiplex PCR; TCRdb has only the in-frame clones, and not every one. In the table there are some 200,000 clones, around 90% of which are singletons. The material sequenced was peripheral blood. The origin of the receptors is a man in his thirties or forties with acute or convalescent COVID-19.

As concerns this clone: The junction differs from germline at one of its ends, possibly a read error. The CDR3 loop reads CRASGGSGNTIYF. CDR3 DNA: TGCAGAGCTAGTGGAGGCTCTGGAAACACCATATATTTT. The chain recombines TRBV20-1 with TRBJ1-3; D is ambiguous. There are 13 residues in the CDR3. The V gene's germline CDR1 is DFQATT and CDR2 SNEGSKA (reference sequence).

CDR3 amino acids: CATSDWALNEQFF. CDR3 DNA sequence: TGTGCCACCAGTGATTGGGCCCTCAATGAGCAGTTCTTC. The gene calls are TRBV24-1 and TRBJ2-1; D gene unclear. Germline lookup yields CDR1 KGHDR and CDR2 SFDVKD. With 2 bases removed from V and 6 bases from J, the gap between germline ends came to 7 bases. This CDR3 spans 13 amino acids.

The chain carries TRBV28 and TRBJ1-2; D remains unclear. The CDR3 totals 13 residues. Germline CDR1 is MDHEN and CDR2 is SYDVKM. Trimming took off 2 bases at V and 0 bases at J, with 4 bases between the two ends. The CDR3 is CASSLHTNYGYTF. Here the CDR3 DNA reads TGTGCCAGCAGTTTACACACTAACTATGGCTACACCTTC.

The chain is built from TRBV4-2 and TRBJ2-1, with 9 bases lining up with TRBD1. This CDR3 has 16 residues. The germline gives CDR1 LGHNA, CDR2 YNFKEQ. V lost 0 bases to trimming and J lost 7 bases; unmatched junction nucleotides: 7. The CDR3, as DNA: TGTGCCAGCAGCCAAGAGACGGGACAGGGACTAAATGAGCAGTTCTTC. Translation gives CASSQETGQGLNEQFF.

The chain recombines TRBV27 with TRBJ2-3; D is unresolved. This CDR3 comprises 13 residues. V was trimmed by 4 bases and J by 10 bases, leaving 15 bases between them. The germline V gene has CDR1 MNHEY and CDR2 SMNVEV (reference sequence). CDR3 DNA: TGTGCCAGCAGTTCGCCCGATACTGGAGCGCAGTATTTT. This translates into CASSSPDTGAQYF.

In nucleotides, the CDR3 is TGCGCCAGCAGCCAAGACAGGGGGCGTTCAGATACGCAGTATTTT. Encoded protein: CASSQDRGRSDTQYF. The V and J genes are TRBV5-1 and TRBJ2-3; 10 nucleotides agree with TRBD1. This CDR3 spans 15 amino acids. Germline CDR1 and CDR2: SGHRS and YFSETQ. V was clipped by 4 bases and J by 4 bases; unmatched bases: 6.

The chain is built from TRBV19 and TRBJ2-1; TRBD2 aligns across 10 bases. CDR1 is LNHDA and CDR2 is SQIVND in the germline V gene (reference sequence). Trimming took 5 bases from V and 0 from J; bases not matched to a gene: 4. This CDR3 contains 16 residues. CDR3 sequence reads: CASSSPSGSSYNEQFF. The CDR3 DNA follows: TGTGCCAGTAGTTCTCCTAGCGGGAGCTCCTACAATGAGCAGTTCTTC. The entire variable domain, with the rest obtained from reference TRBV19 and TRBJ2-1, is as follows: DGGITQSPKYLFRKEGQNVTLSCEQNLNHDAMYWYRQDPGQGLRLIYYSQIVNDFQKGDIAEGYSVSREKKESFPLTVTSAQKNPTAFYLCASSSPSGSSYNEQFFGPGTRLTVL.

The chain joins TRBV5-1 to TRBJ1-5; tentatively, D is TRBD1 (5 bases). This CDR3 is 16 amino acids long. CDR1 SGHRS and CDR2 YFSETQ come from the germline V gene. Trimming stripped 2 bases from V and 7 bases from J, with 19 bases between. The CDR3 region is CASSFEGTESWQPQHF. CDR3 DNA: TGCGCCAGCAGCTTCGAGGGGACTGAGTCATGGCAGCCCCAGCATTTT.

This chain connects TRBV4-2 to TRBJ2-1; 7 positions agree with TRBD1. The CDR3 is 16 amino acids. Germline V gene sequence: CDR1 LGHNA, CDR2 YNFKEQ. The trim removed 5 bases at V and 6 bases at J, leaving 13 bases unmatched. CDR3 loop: CASSAVMGQKSNEQFF. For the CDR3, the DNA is TGTGCCAGCAGCGCCGTAATGGGACAGAAAAGCAATGAGCAGTTCTTC.

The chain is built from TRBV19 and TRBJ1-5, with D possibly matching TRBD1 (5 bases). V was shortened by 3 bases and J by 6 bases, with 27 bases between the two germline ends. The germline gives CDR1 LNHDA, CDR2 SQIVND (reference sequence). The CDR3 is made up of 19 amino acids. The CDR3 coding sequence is TGTGCCAGTAGTATGGGCCAAGTGGGGGGTTGGGGTCGAGCTCAGCCCCAGCATTTT. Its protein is CASSMGQVGGWGRAQPQHF.

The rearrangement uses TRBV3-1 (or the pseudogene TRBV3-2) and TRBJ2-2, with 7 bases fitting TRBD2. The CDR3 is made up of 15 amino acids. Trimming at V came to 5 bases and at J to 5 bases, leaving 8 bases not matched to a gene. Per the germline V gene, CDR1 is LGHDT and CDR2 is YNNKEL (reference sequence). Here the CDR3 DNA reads TGTGCCAGCAGCTCTATAGGGAGGGATACCGGGGAGCTGTTTTTT. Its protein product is CASSSIGRDTGELFF.

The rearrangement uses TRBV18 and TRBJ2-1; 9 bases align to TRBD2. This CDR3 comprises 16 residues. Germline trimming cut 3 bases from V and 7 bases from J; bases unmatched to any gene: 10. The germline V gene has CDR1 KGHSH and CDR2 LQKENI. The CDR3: CASSPGIAGVGNEQFF. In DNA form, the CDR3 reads TGTGCCAGCTCACCGGGCATAGCGGGAGTAGGTAATGAGCAGTTCTTC.

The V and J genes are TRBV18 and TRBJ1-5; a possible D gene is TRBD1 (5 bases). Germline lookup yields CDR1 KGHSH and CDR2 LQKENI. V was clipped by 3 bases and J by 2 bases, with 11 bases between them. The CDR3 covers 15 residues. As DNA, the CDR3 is TGTGCCAGCTCACCCCAAGACAGCCGCAATCAGCCCCAGCATTTT. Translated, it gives CASSPQDSRNQPQHF.

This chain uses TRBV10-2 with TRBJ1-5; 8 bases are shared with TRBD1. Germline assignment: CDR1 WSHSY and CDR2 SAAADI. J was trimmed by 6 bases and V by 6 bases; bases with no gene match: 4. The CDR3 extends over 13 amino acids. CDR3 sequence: CASRETGVQPQHF. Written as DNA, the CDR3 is TGCGCCAGCAGAGAGACAGGGGTTCAGCCCCAGCATTTT.